This TCR beta chain was documented in a study of T-cell memory formation after mild COVID-19. Whole-study results and caveats: Shrinking CD4+ clones resided mostly in CM and EM, and CD8+ ones in EMRA. CD4/CD8 balance characterized clones contracting day 15 to 85, and CD4+ skew characterized later expanders. The pre-infection memory compartment contained some responding clones, suggesting cross-reactive memory joined. Whether day 37 second-wave clones are SARS-CoV-2-specific was not confirmed.

TCRdb re-called the 5' RACE reads through MiXCR, storing one row per CDR3 protein. The sample includes fewer than 140,000 distinct CDR3 sequences, roughly 12% of them seen just once. To note about this clonotype: The antigen is not known.

The V segment lost 4 bases and the J segment 7 bases; nucleotides outside the gene matches: 4. CDR1 is LNHNV, CDR2 YYDKDF, per germline (reference sequence). The CDR3 is 13 residues long. The rearrangement links TRBV15 to TRBJ1-3, with 7 bases aligning to TRBD1. The clonotype comes from an adult woman who had mild COVID-19 (a few samples of this study predate the infection). Cell type and time point are not known. Sequenced input: PBMCs or a T cell subset sorted from them (not recorded which). Here the CDR3 reads CATSKGTVNTIYF. The CDR3 DNA reads as TGTGCCACCAGCAAAGGGACAGTCAACACCATATATTTT.